A selection of T cell receptor beta chains follows, all from one sample in a study of CD8 T cells in ankylosing spondylitis. TCRdb reanalysed the 5' RACE reads using MiXCR and keeps one entry per CDR3 protein. The sample includes approximately 130,000 distinct CDR3 sequences, about an eighth of them seen just once. Sequencing was done on a sample of blood, either unsorted or a sorted T cell fraction (not recorded which). These receptors were taken from a female donor with ankylosing spondylitis or in good health (not recorded which). Each CDR3 is given with its conserved first and last residue. Fields, in order: D gene, clone size, J gene, V gene, CDR3 protein, CDR3 DNA. The D gene is left open where the match is weak. The listing skips clone size in some rows; elsewhere it reads once, few, many or a size class.

-,many,TRBJ2-4,TRBV5-6,CASSFRSGAKNIQYF,TGTGCCAGCAGCTTCCGGAGTGGGGCCAAAAACATTCAGTACTTC
-,once,TRBJ2-1,TRBV7-9,CASSAGGGYNEQFF,TGTGCCAGCAGCGCCGGGGGTGGCTACAATGAGCAGTTCTTC
-,-,TRBJ2-1,TRBV30,CAWSSRGPNEQFF,TGTGCCTGGAGTTCCCGGGGCCCCAATGAGCAGTTCTTC
-,-,TRBJ2-7,TRBV7-9,CASTSGRNYEQYF,TGTGCCAGCACCTCAGGACGGAACTACGAGCAGTACTTC
TRBD2,many,TRBJ2-1,TRBV10-3,CAISEGRGERNEQFF,TGTGCCATCAGTGAGGGGAGGGGTGAGAGGAATGAGCAGTTCTTC
-,few,TRBJ2-2,TRBV7-9,CASSLSQLQNTGELFF,TGTGCCAGCAGCTTATCACAGCTACAGAACACCGGGGAGCTGTTTTTT
-,many,TRBJ2-1,TRBV11-2,CASSFARASYNEQFF,TGTGCCAGCAGCTTCGCGAGAGCCTCCTACAATGAGCAGTTCTTC
-,many,TRBJ2-1,TRBV14,CASSQYTSSYNEQFF,TGTGCCAGCAGCCAGTACACAAGCTCCTACAATGAGCAGTTCTTC
-,many,TRBJ2-1,TRBV5-1,CASRHSGLDLYNEQFF,TGCGCCAGCAGGCATTCAGGTTTGGACTTATACAATGAGCAGTTCTTC
-,many,TRBJ1-5,TRBV28,CASSFETADNQPQHF,TGTGCCAGCAGTTTTGAGACTGCTGACAATCAGCCCCAGCATTTT
TRBD1,many,TRBJ1-3,TRBV20-1,CSAGDRGSGNTIYF,TGCAGTGCCGGGGACAGGGGCTCTGGAAACACCATATATTTT
TRBD2,many,TRBJ2-3,TRBV7-2,CASSLAGGKDTQYF,TGTGCCAGCAGCTTAGCCGGGGGGAAAGATACGCAGTATTTT
-,-,TRBJ2-5,TRBV24-1,CATSDFNPETQYF,TGTGCCACCAGTGATTTTAACCCGGAGACCCAGTACTTC
-,many,TRBJ2-1,TRBV2,CASSGMLAGRNEQFF,TGTGCCAGCAGTGGCATGCTGGCGGGCCGGAATGAGCAGTTCTTC
-,many,TRBJ2-7,TRBV3-1,CASSQGVSGNEQYF,TGTGCCAGCAGCCAAGGGGTCTCAGGAAACGAGCAGTACTTC
-,-,TRBJ1-2,TRBV20-1,CSFRGRVTGPNYGYTF,TGCAGTTTTAGGGGCCGGGTTACGGGCCCTAACTATGGCTACACCTTC
TRBD1,-,TRBJ2-7,TRBV7-9,CASSPPRGSSYEQYF,TGTGCCAGCAGCCCTCCCAGGGGGAGCTCCTACGAGCAGTACTTC
-,many,TRBJ2-3,TRBV19,CASSQMPDTQYF,TGTGCCAGTAGCCAAATGCCAGATACGCAGTATTTT
TRBD1,many,TRBJ1-1,TRBV29-1,CSVETGGGNTEAFF,TGCAGCGTTGAAACAGGGGGCGGGAACACTGAAGCTTTCTTT
-,many,TRBJ2-2,TRBV6-5,CASSYSPGGSITGELFF,TGTGCCAGCAGTTACTCTCCGGGGGGCTCGATTACCGGGGAGCTGTTTTTT
-,many,TRBJ1-2,TRBV5-5,CASSLVPGNYGYTF,TGTGCCAGCAGCTTGGTTCCAGGGAACTATGGCTACACCTTC
-,many,TRBJ2-7,TRBV7-2,CASSLGQFEQYF,TGTGCCAGCAGCTTAGGACAATTCGAGCAGTACTTC
-,many,TRBJ2-3,TRBV5-1,CASSQPSRGADTQYF,TGCGCCAGCAGCCAACCCTCGAGGGGTGCAGATACGCAGTATTTT
-,many,TRBJ2-2,TRBV5-1,CASSLVAAASNTGELFF,TGCGCCAGCAGCTTGGTAGCGGCAGCCTCGAACACCGGGGAGCTGTTTTTT
-,many,TRBJ2-3,TRBV7-9,CASSLEGFGDTQYF,TGTGCCAGCAGCTTAGAGGGGTTCGGAGATACGCAGTATTTT
TRBD1,-,TRBJ2-1,TRBV3-1,CASSPVGTGVYNEQFF,TGTGCCAGCAGCCCGGTCGGGACAGGGGTCTACAATGAGCAGTTCTTC
-,many,TRBJ2-3,TRBV12-3/TRBV12-4,CASSVRTVFPTDTQYF,TGTGCCAGCAGTGTCCGGACAGTATTCCCCACAGATACGCAGTATTTT
TRBD2,many,TRBJ2-3,TRBV12-3/TRBV12-4,CASSGLAGGPSDTQYF,TGTGCCAGCAGTGGCCTAGCGGGAGGGCCCTCAGATACGCAGTATTTT
-,-,TRBJ1-2,TRBV11-2,CASSRTAYGYTF,TGTGCCAGCAGCCGGACAGCCTATGGCTACACCTTC
-,many,TRBJ1-1,TRBV2,CASKDGEAFF,TGTGCCAGCAAGGACGGTGAAGCTTTCTTT
TRBD2,few,TRBJ2-7,TRBV19,CASTGGFSYEQYF,TGTGCCTCCACGGGGGGTTTCTCCTACGAGCAGTACTTC
-,many,TRBJ2-7,TRBV5-6,CASSLLGAGPSYEQYF,TGTGCCAGCAGCTTGTTAGGGGCAGGACCCTCCTACGAGCAGTACTTC
TRBD2,few,TRBJ2-5,TRBV7-3,CASSLGTSGWETQYF,TGTGCCAGCAGCCTCGGGACTAGCGGTTGGGAGACCCAGTACTTC
TRBD1,many,TRBJ1-1,TRBV20-1,CSARMDRGGTEAFF,TGCAGTGCTAGAATGGACAGGGGGGGGACTGAAGCTTTCTTT
TRBD2,few,TRBJ2-3,TRBV7-2,CASRISGRGDTQYF,TGTGCCAGCAGGATTAGCGGGAGGGGTGATACGCAGTATTTT
TRBD2,many,TRBJ2-1,TRBV7-9,CASSPRLAGHNEQFF,TGTGCCAGCAGCCCCCGACTAGCGGGGCACAATGAGCAGTTCTTC
TRBD2,-,TRBJ2-1,TRBV5-1,CASSLAPGGGNEQFF,TGCGCCAGCAGCTTGGCTCCGGGAGGAGGCAATGAGCAGTTCTTC
TRBD1,many,TRBJ2-7,TRBV5-1,CASSHGQGARHEQYF,TGCGCCAGCAGCCACGGACAGGGGGCAAGACACGAGCAGTACTTC
-,many,TRBJ2-7,TRBV6-1,CASGGTDAYEQYF,TGTGCCAGCGGAGGGACCGACGCCTACGAGCAGTACTTC
TRBD1,many,TRBJ1-1,TRBV20-1,CSVLAQGAETEAFF,TGCAGTGTACTGGCACAGGGGGCAGAGACTGAAGCTTTCTTT
-,many,TRBJ2-1,TRBV5-1,CASSLGRGYNEQFF,TGCGCCAGCAGCTTGGGTCGGGGCTACAATGAGCAGTTCTTC
TRBD2,-,TRBJ2-7,TRBV5-5,CASSLSRERGKRNEQYF,TGTGCCAGCAGCTTGAGTCGTGAGCGGGGAAAAAGGAACGAGCAGTACTTC
TRBD1,many,TRBJ2-1,TRBV12-3/TRBV12-4,CASNPGTGDRNEQFF,TGTGCCAGCAATCCCGGGACAGGGGATCGGAATGAGCAGTTCTTC
TRBD1,many,TRBJ1-4,TRBV5-1,CASRRTGNNEKLFF,TGCGCCAGCCGACGGACAGGCAATAATGAAAAACTGTTTTTT
-,many,TRBJ2-1,TRBV6-1,CASSHTQGNEQFF,TGTGCCAGCAGCCACACTCAGGGGAATGAGCAGTTCTTC
-,-,TRBJ1-1,TRBV2,CASGRNTEAFF,TGTGCCAGCGGGAGGAACACTGAAGCTTTCTTT
TRBD2,many,TRBJ2-3,TRBV12-3/TRBV12-4,CASSPGVAGDTDTQYF,TGTGCCAGCAGTCCTGGGGTAGCGGGGGACACAGATACGCAGTATTTT
TRBD2,many,TRBJ2-1,TRBV7-2,CASSLKRESYNEQFF,TGTGCCAGCAGCTTAAAGCGGGAGTCCTACAATGAGCAGTTCTTC